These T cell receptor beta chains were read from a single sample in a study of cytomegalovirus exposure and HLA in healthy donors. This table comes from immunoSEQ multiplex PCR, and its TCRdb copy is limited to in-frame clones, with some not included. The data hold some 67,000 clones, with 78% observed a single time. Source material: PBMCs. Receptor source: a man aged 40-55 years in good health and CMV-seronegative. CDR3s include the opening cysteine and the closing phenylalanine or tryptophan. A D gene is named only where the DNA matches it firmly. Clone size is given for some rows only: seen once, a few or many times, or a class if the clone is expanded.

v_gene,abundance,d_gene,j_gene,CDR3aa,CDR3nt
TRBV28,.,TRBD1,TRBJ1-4,CASRRGDRNEKLFF,TGTGCCAGTCGCAGGGGGGATAGGAATGAAAAACTGTTTTTT
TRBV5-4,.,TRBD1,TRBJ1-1,CASSTIRMTGQNTEAFF,TGTGCCAGCAGCACGATCAGAATGACAGGGCAGAACACTGAAGCTTTCTTT
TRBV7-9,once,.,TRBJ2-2,CASSIRDKHTGELFF,TGTGCCAGCAGCATCCGGGACAAACACACCGGGGAGCTGTTTTTT
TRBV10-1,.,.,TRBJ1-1,CASSEGQLNTEAFF,TGCGCCAGCAGTGAAGGACAGTTGAACACTGAAGCTTTCTTT
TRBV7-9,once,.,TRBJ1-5,CASSRDRQDRPQHF,TGTGCCAGCAGCCGTGACAGGCAGGATCGACCCCAGCATTTT
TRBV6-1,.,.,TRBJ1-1,CASRPSLGENTEAFF,TGTGCCAGCAGACCCTCTTTAGGGGAGAACACTGAAGCTTTCTTT
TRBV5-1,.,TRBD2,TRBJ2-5,CASSRGTSGGRETQYF,TGCGCCAGCAGCCGCGGGACTAGCGGGGGTAGAGAGACCCAGTACTTC
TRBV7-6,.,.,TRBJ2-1,CASSLVSGNSYNEQFF,TGTGCCAGCAGCTTAGTGTCGGGAAACTCCTACAATGAGCAGTTCTTC
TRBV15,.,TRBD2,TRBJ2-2,CATRDGGRPGELFF,TGTGCCACCAGGGATGGCGGGAGGCCCGGGGAGCTGTTTTTT
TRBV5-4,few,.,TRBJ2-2,CASSLSGIHLTGELFF,TGTGCCAGCAGCTTGTCGGGGATCCATCTCACCGGGGAGCTGTTTTTT
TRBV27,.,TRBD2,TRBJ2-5,CASSTGLAVQETQYF,TGTGCCAGCAGTACGGGACTAGCGGTCCAAGAGACCCAGTACTTC
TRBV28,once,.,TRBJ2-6,CAAQGSGANVLTF,TGTGCCGCCCAGGGTTCGGGGGCCAACGTCCTGACTTTC
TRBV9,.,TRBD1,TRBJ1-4,CASSVATGSNEKLFF,TGTGCCAGCAGCGTAGCGACAGGGAGTAATGAAAAACTGTTTTTT
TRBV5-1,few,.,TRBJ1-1,CASSSTQGNTEAFF,TGCGCCAGCAGCTCCACACAGGGTAACACTGAAGCTTTCTTT
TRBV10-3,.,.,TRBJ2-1,CAISDRYNEQFF,TGTGCCATCAGTGACCGCTACAATGAGCAGTTCTTC
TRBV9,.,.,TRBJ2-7,CASSVTGTAYEQYF,TGTGCCAGCAGCGTAACAGGTACGGCCTACGAGCAGTACTTC
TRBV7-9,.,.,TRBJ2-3,CASSSAGGYSSTDTQYF,TGTGCCAGCAGCTCAGCAGGAGGATACTCTAGCACAGATACGCAGTATTTT
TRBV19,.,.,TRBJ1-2,CASSIARSAGPYGYTF,TGTGCCAGTAGTATAGCCCGCTCTGCGGGACCCTATGGCTACACCTTC
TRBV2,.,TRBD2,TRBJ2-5,CASSPILAGGPETQYF,TGTGCCAGCAGTCCGATCCTAGCGGGAGGGCCGGAGACCCAGTACTTC